Below are 23 T cell receptor beta chains sequenced from a single sample in a study of T cell repertoires in cytomegalovirus infection. What these receptors recognize is not known. TCRdb processed the reads anew with MiXCR; each CDR3 protein has one entry. The repertoire has hundreds of thousands of distinct CDR3 sequences, roughly 36% of them found once; the top ten carry 15% to 20%. The sequenced sample was cultured PBMCs, obtained from culture after CMV antigen stimulation. All receptors come from a human donor in good health (CMV status not recorded). Some clones in this sample may be carry-over from other donors' samples.

The chain combines TRBV4-2 with TRBJ1-5, with D hard to call. The germline V gene has CDR1 LGHNA and CDR2 YNFKEQ. V lost 4 bases, J lost 7 bases, and 17 bases lay in between. This CDR3 is 15 amino acids long. The CDR3 region is CASSRAVGSLQPQHF. The CDR3 DNA is TGTGCCAGCAGCCGAGCGGTCGGGTCTCTACAGCCCCAGCATTTT.

The genes are TRBV6-2 or TRBV6-3 and TRBJ1-1, with D perhaps TRBD1 (5 bases). This CDR3 has 13 residues. Germline lookup yields CDR1 MNHEY and CDR2 SVGEGT. V lost 7 bases and J 5 bases, leaving 14 bases between the germline ends. The DNA of the CDR3 is TGTGCCAGCACCAGTCAGGGTTGGACTGAAGCTTTCTTT. Its translation: CASTSQGWTEAFF.

This clonotype was counted a few times. The chain couples TRBV11-2 to TRBJ1-1; weak D call: TRBD1 (5 bases). The CDR3 totals 12 residues. Germline CDR1 SGHAT, CDR2 FQNNGV. V lost 3 bases and J lost 11, with 13 bases in between. CDR3 DNA: TGTGCCAGCAGCTTCGCCGGACAAATGGCTTTCTTT. Translating it yields CASSFAGQMAFF.

The rearrangement links TRBV28 to TRBJ1-5; the D gene is possibly TRBD1 (6 bases). The CDR3 runs to 16 residues. With 5 bases removed from V and 2 bases from J, the gap between germline ends came to 16 bases. Germline CDR1 MDHEN, CDR2 SYDVKM. Here the CDR3 reads CASSPHRAGGNQPQHF. The DNA of the CDR3 is TGTGCCAGCAGTCCCCACAGGGCAGGGGGCAATCAGCCCCAGCATTTT.

The J gene is TRBJ2-4, the V gene TRBV4-1; D assignment may be TRBD1 or TRBD2 (5 bases each). V lost 0 bases and J lost 7, with 13 bases in between. Germline values: CDR1 MGHRA, CDR2 YSYEKL. This CDR3 spans 15 amino acids. The CDR3 is CASSQDWGFGNIQYF. The DNA of the CDR3 is TGCGCCAGCAGCCAAGATTGGGGGTTTGGCAACATTCAGTACTTC.

This rearrangement joins TRBV5-1 to TRBJ2-5, with 15 bases identical to TRBD2. Germline V lookup: CDR1 SGHRS, CDR2 YFSETQ. Trimming at V came to 1 base and at J to 4 bases, leaving 5 bases not matched to a gene. This CDR3 spans 17 amino acids. As DNA, the CDR3 is TGCGCCAGCAGCTTGACGGGGACTAGCGGGGGGCTAGAGACCCAGTACTTC. It encodes CASSLTGTSGGLETQYF.

The V gene is TRBV20-1, the J gene TRBJ2-1; 12 bases match TRBD2. Trimming cost V 4 bases and J 9 bases; bases outside gene matches: 7. This CDR3 contains 14 residues. Germline CDR1 reads DFQATT; CDR2 reads SNEGSKA (reference sequence). CDR3: CSATASGRAREQFF. The CDR3 coding sequence is TGCAGTGCTACGGCTAGCGGGAGGGCCCGTGAGCAGTTCTTC.

This clonotype was detected many times. The chain couples TRBV11-2 to TRBJ1-1; possible D gene TRBD1, 6 bases. CDR1 SGHAT and CDR2 FQNNGV come from the germline V gene. The germline V and J ends were trimmed by 1 base and 1 base, with 10 bases remaining between them. This CDR3 has 15 residues. The CDR3 spells CASSLGGTPNTEAFF. CDR3 bases: TGTGCCAGCAGCTTAGGGGGGACACCGAACACTGAAGCTTTCTTT.

V and J are TRBV3-1 and TRBJ1-1; D not resolved. The ends were cut back, 2 bases at V and 8 bases at J, with 15 bases in the middle. The length of the CDR3 is 14 residues. Germline V lookup: CDR1 LGHDT, CDR2 YNNKEL (reference sequence). The CDR3 here is CASSQLPAGAEAFF. CDR3 coding DNA: TGTGCCAGCAGCCAACTACCCGCCGGAGCAGAAGCTTTCTTT.

This clonotype was counted only a few times. The chain links TRBV2 to TRBJ1-1; possibly TRBD1 for D (6 bases). This CDR3 has 14 amino acids. CDR1 SNHLY and CDR2 FYNNEI come from the germline V gene. The V gene lost 8 bases and the J gene lost 0 bases, with 13 bases spanning the gap. CDR3 in DNA: TGTGCCAGCTCAGGGGACTGGATGAACACTGAAGCTTTCTTT. Residues: CASSGDWMNTEAFF. Full variable domain (remainder filled in from reference TRBV2 and TRBJ1-1): EPEVTQTPSHQVTQMGQEVILRCVPISNHLYFYWYRQILGQKVEFLVSFYNNEISEKSEIFDDQFSVERPDGSNFTLKIRSTKLEDSAMYFCASSGDWMNTEAFFGQGTRLTVV.

This clonotype was detected only a few times. The V and J genes are TRBV4-1 and TRBJ2-7, with D possibly TRBD2 on 5 matching bases. Trimming shortened V by 1 base and J by 3 bases, and 16 bases separated the two germline ends. Germline V gene sequence: CDR1 MGHRA, CDR2 YSYEKL. The CDR3 has 16 residues. CDR3 bases: TGCGCCAGCAGCCAAGTTATGATAGCGCCTATCTACGAGCAGTACTTC. The encoded protein is CASSQVMIAPIYEQYF.

This clonotype was observed many times. This chain connects TRBV7-2 to TRBJ2-7; D gene unclear. The CDR3 spans 13 residues. The V gene's germline CDR1 is SGHTA and CDR2 FQGNSA. Trimming cost V 3 bases and J 1 base, with 7 bases left between them. CDR3 in DNA: TGTGCCAGCAGCTTCGTCTCATCCTACGAGCAGTACTTC. Translation gives CASSFVSSYEQYF.

The V and J genes are TRBV2 and TRBJ2-5; the D gene is possibly TRBD2 (5 bases). CDR3 length equals 15 residues. Germline V lookup: CDR1 SNHLY, CDR2 FYNNEI. V lost 4 bases and J 1 base, leaving 13 bases between the germline ends. The CDR3 nucleotides read TGTGCCAGCAGTGCGACGAGCGGAGTCCAAGAGACCCAGTACTTC. Encoded protein: CASSATSGVQETQYF.

This clonotype has a handful of counts. The genes are TRBV7-2 and TRBJ2-7, with a tentative D call TRBD2 (6 bases). This CDR3 is 15 amino acids long. Germline loops: CDR1 SGHTA, CDR2 FQGNSA. V lost 3 bases, J lost 2 bases, and 14 bases lay in between. The CDR3 coding sequence is TGTGCCAGCAGCTTTACTAGCCGCCCCCCCTACGAGCAGTACTTC. It specifies CASSFTSRPPYEQYF.

Only a few counts were recorded for this clonotype. The chain is built from TRBV19 and TRBJ1-6; D uncertain. This CDR3 has 11 amino acids. V was cut by 4 bases and J by 11 bases, with 6 bases left in between. Germline V lookup: CDR1 LNHDA, CDR2 SQIVND (reference sequence). The CDR3 region has the DNA TGTGCCAGTAGTACACAGACACCCCTCCACTTT. Protein: CASSTQTPLHF. Full variable domain (outside the CDR3, taken from reference TRBV19 and TRBJ1-6): DGGITQSPKYLFRKEGQNVTLSCEQNLNHDAMYWYRQDPGQGLRLIYYSQIVNDFQKGDIAEGYSVSREKKESFPLTVTSAQKNPTAFYLCASSTQTPLHFGNGTRLTVT.

V is TRBV12-3 or TRBV12-4 and J is TRBJ2-1, with 13 bases fitting TRBD2. The CDR3 runs 16 residues. The V and J ends lost 3 bases and 7 bases, in that order; junction bases with no gene match: 6. This CDR3 reads CASSFGTSGEGNEQFF. Here the CDR3 DNA reads TGTGCCAGCAGTTTTGGGACTAGCGGGGAGGGGAATGAGCAGTTCTTC.

The chain links TRBV19 to TRBJ2-3; tentatively, D is TRBD1 (6 bases). Germline V gene lookup returns CDR1 LNHDA and CDR2 SQIVND (reference sequence). The CDR3 length is 18 residues. Trimming left V 4 bases short and J 6 bases short, with 26 bases between. The CDR3 nucleotides are TGTGCCAGTAGTACCAACCTTGGACAGTTCGGGACGTTGGATACGCAGTATTTT. It specifies CASSTNLGQFGTLDTQYF.

Details on this clonotype: At one of its ends the junction is not consistent with the germline gene, which may arise from a read error. The chain recombines TRBV12-3 or TRBV12-4 with TRBJ2-6; TRBD2 matches 9 bases. The CDR3 is 17 residues long. The CDR3 DNA follows: TGTGCCAGCAGTTTACGGGCTAGCGGGACTGGGGCCAACGCCCTGACTTTC. It yields the protein CASSLRASGTGANALTF.

This clonotype was seen only a few times. The chain employs TRBV28 and TRBJ2-7; possibly TRBD1 for D (5 bases). The V end lost 2 bases, the J end lost 6 bases, and 14 bases lay between the germline ends. CDR3 length equals 14 residues. CDR1 is MDHEN, CDR2 SYDVKM, per germline. The CDR3 sequence: CASSLVGREIEQYF. CDR3 sequence (DNA): TGTGCCAGCAGTTTAGTCGGCAGGGAAATCGAGCAGTACTTC.

The J gene is TRBJ2-7, the V gene TRBV6-2 or TRBV6-3; 13 bases match TRBD2. With 5 bases clipped from V and 5 bases from J, the junction kept 9 bases outside the gene matches. The V gene's germline CDR1 is MNHEY and CDR2 SVGEGT. CDR3 length: 16 amino acids. The CDR3 nucleotides are TGTGCCAGCAGTCCGCCGCCCGGACTAGCGGGAGACGAGCAGTACTTC. This translates into CASSPPPGLAGDEQYF.

This clonotype has a count of ten or more. CDR3 residues: CASSFRAGGNTEAFF. The CDR3 coding sequence is TGTGCCAGCAGCTTTCGCGCAGGGGGGAACACTGAAGCTTTCTTT. The chain couples TRBV7-2 to TRBJ1-1; 7 bases match TRBD1. There are 15 residues in the CDR3. After removal of 3 bases from V and 1 base from J, the junction contained 5 bases not matched to a gene. From germline, CDR1 is SGHTA and CDR2 FQGNSA.

This clonotype was observed a few times. The chain employs TRBV20-1 and TRBJ2-3; TRBD2 is a possible D gene (6 bases). This CDR3 has 13 residues. V lost 4 bases and J lost 2, with 10 bases in between. CDR1 and CDR2 (germline): DFQATT, SNEGSKA (reference sequence). Written as DNA, the CDR3 is TGCAGTGCTACACTAGCAGTCACAGATACGCAGTATTTT. Translated, it gives CSATLAVTDTQYF.

The chain carries TRBV7-6 and TRBJ2-3; either TRBD1 or TRBD2 may fit D (5 bases each). This CDR3 region has 16 residues. Trimming took 5 bases from V and 2 from J, leaving 17 bases between them. CDR1 SGHVS and CDR2 FNYEAQ come from the germline V gene. In DNA, the CDR3 is TGTGCCAGCAGCCTCCTCCGGGACCTCCTCACAGATACGCAGTATTTT. This encodes CASSLLRDLLTDTQYF.